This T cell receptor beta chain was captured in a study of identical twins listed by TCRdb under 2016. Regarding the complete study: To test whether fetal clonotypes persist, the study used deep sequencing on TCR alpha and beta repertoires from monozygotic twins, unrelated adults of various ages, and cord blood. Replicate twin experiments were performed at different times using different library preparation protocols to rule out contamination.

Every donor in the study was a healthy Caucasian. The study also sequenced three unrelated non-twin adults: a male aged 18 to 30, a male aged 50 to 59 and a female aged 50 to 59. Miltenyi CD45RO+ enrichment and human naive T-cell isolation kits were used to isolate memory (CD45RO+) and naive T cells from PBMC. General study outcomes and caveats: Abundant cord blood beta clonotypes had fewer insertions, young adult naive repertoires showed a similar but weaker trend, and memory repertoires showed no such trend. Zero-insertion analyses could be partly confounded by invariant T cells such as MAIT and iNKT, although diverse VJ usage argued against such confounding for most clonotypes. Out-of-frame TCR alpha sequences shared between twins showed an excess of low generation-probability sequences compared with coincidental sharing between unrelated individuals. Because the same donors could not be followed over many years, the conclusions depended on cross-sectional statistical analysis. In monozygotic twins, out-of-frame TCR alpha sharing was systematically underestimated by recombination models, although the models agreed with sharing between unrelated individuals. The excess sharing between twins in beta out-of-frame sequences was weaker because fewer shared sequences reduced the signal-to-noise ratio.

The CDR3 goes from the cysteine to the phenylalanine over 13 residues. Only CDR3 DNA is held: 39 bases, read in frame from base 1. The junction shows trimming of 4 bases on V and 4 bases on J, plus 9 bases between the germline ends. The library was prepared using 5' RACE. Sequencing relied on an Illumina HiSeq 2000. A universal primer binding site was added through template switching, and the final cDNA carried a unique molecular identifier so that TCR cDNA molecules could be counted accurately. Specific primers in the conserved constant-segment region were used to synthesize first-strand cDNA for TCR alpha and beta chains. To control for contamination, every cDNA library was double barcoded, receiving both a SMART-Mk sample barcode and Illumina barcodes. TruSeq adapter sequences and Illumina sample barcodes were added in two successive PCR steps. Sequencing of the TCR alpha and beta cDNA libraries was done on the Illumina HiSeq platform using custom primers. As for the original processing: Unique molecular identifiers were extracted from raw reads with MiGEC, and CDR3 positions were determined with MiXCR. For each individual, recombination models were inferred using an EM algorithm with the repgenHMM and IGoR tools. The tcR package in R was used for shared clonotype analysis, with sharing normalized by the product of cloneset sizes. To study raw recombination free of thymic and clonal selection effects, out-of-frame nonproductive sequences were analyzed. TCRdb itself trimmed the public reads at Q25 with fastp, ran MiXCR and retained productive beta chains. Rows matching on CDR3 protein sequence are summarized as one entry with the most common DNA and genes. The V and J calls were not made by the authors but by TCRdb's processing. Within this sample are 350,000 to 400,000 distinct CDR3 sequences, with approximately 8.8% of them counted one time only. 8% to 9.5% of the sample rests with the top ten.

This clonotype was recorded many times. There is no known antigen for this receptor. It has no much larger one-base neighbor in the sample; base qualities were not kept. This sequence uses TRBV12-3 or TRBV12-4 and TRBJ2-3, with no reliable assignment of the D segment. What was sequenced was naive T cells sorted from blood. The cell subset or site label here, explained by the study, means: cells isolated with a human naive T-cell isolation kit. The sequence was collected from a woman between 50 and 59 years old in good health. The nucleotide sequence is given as TGTGCCAGCAGTTCTAACCTGGCAGATACGCAGTATTTT. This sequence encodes CASSSNLADTQYF.